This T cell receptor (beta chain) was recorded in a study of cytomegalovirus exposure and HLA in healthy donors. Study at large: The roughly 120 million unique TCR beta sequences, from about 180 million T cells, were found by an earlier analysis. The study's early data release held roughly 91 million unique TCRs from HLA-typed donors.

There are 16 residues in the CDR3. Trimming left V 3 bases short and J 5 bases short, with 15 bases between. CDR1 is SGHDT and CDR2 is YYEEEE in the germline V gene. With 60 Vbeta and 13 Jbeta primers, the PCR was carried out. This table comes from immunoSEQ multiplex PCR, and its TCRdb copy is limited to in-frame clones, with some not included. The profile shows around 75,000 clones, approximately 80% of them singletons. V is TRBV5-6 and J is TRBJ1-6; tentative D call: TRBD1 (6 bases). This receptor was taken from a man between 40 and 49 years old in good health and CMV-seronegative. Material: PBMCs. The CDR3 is CASSWGSGGNNSPLHF. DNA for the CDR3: TGTGCCAGCAGCTGGGGGTCGGGGGGCAATAATTCACCCCTCCACTTT.